The 27 T cell receptor beta chains in this list originate from one sample, sequenced in a study of cytomegalovirus exposure and HLA in healthy donors. Researchers ran the PCR with 60 Vbeta and 13 Jbeta primers. Profiling relied on immunoSEQ multiplex PCR, and the TCRdb table lists in-frame clones only, not all of them. The table has approximately 150,000 clones, roughly 10% seen once. Material: PBMCs. These receptors came from a male donor in good health and CMV-seronegative.

This clone was observed a handful of times. This rearrangement joins TRBV9 to TRBJ2-3, with 13 bases aligning to TRBD2. This CDR3 has 15 residues. V was pared by 3 bases and J by 4 bases, with 2 bases of the junction left unmatched. Germline V gene data show CDR1 as SGDLS and CDR2 as YYNGEE. The CDR3 is CASSAGTSGADTQYF. CDR3 nucleotides: TGTGCCAGCAGCGCCGGGACTAGCGGGGCAGATACGCAGTATTTT.

This chain links TRBV7-2 with TRBJ1-2; 10 bases are a match to TRBD1. The length of the CDR3 is 16 residues. V lost 5 bases and J lost 7; bases outside the gene matches: 13. Germline V gene data show CDR1 as SGHTA and CDR2 as FQGNSA. CDR3 coding DNA: TGTGCCAGCAGCCTCACCCCGGGACAGGGGAAAGGTGGCTACACCTTC. It yields the protein CASSLTPGQGKGGYTF.

This clone was counted a few times. The rearrangement joins TRBV7-9 to TRBJ1-5, with TRBD1 matching over 10 bases. The CDR3 contains 16 residues. Germline V gene lookup returns CDR1 SEHNR and CDR2 FQNEAQ (reference sequence). V shed 2 bases, J shed 6 bases, and the junction held 7 bases outside the gene matches. The CDR3 protein is CASSLSGTGAGQPQHF. Here the CDR3 DNA reads TGTGCCAGCAGCTTATCCGGGACAGGGGCCGGTCAGCCCCAGCATTTT.

The chain carries TRBV2 and TRBJ1-3; D remains ambiguous. CDR1 is SNHLY and CDR2 is FYNNEI in the germline V gene. This CDR3 spans 16 amino acids. The germline V and J ends were trimmed by 2 bases and 0 bases, with 11 bases remaining between them. The CDR3 DNA reads TGTGCCAGCAGTGAATGGGTAGGAGGCTCTGGAAACACCATATATTTT. Its translation: CASSEWVGGSGNTIYF.

This clone was detected a few times. V gene TRBV5-6 combines with J gene TRBJ1-5, with 9 bases identical to TRBD1. V was pared by 3 bases and J by 4 bases, with 2 bases of the junction left unmatched. CDR1 and CDR2 (germline): SGHDT, YYEEEE. CDR3 length: 14 amino acids. CDR3 protein: CASSWGQGNQPQHF. The CDR3 nucleotides read TGTGCCAGCAGCTGGGGACAGGGAAATCAGCCCCAGCATTTT.

This clone turned up a few times. The chain uses TRBV7-2 and TRBJ2-1, with 9 positions matching TRBD2. The CDR3 is made up of 15 amino acids. CDR1 and CDR2 from the germline V gene are SGHTA and FQGNSA. V was pared by 3 bases and J by 3 bases, with 3 bases of the junction left unmatched. CDR3 in amino acids: CASSFGSGSYNEQFF. In nucleotides, the CDR3 is TGTGCCAGCAGCTTTGGTAGCGGGAGCTACAATGAGCAGTTCTTC.

This clone was observed a handful of times. V usage is TRBV7-9 and J usage is TRBJ1-2; the match to TRBD1 covers 10 bases. Germline values: CDR1 SEHNR, CDR2 FQNEAQ (reference sequence). The trim removed 1 base at V and 3 bases at J, leaving 5 bases unmatched. This CDR3 spans 16 amino acids. CDR3 protein: CASSLGWDRGDYGYTF. As DNA, the CDR3 is TGTGCCAGCAGCTTAGGCTGGGACAGGGGAGACTATGGCTACACCTTC.

The rearrangement joins TRBV28 to TRBJ2-3; tentatively, D is TRBD2 (5 bases). Germline lookup yields CDR1 MDHEN and CDR2 SYDVKM. This CDR3 comprises 14 residues. The germline V and J ends were trimmed by 8 bases and 2 bases, with 14 bases remaining between them. The chain's CDR3 is CASRRESVTDTQYF. The DNA of the CDR3 is TGTGCCAGCCGAAGGGAGAGTGTCACAGATACGCAGTATTTT.

The CDR3 DNA is TGTGCCAGCAGAGACGGGAGGCGGCTTGGCGAGCAGTACTTC. This gives the protein CASRDGRRLGEQYF. The rearrangement uses TRBV28 and TRBJ2-7; 7 nucleotides agree with TRBD2. J lost 6 bases, V lost 6 bases, and 11 bases had no gene match. The CDR3 is 14 amino acids. The germline CDR1 and CDR2 sequences are MDHEN and SYDVKM.

This clone came up a few times. The rearrangement joins TRBV18 to TRBJ2-3, with D possibly TRBD1 on 5 matching bases. CDR3 size: 17 residues. The germline V gene encodes CDR1 KGHSH and CDR2 LQKENI. V was cut by 3 bases and J by 4 bases, with 20 bases left in between. CDR3 sequence (DNA): TGTGCCAGCTCACCGCCCCTCACAGGTGTCGGCGCAGATACGCAGTATTTT. This encodes CASSPPLTGVGADTQYF.

V and J are TRBV18 and TRBJ2-7; 8 nucleotides match TRBD2. The V gene's germline CDR1 is KGHSH and CDR2 LQKENI. CDR3 length: 17 residues. After removal of 0 bases from V and 4 bases from J, the junction contained 11 bases not matched to a gene. CDR3 region: CASSPPSWERETYEQYF. CDR3 in DNA: TGTGCCAGCTCACCACCGTCTTGGGAGCGGGAGACATACGAGCAGTACTTC.

This clone occurred a few times. The chain is built from TRBV18 and TRBJ1-1, with D possibly being TRBD1 (5 bases). The CDR3 runs to 14 residues. From germline, CDR1 is KGHSH and CDR2 LQKENI. Trimming took 6 bases from V and 2 from J, leaving 13 bases between them. The CDR3 sequence: CASSLQGLNTEAFF. The CDR3 DNA reads as TGTGCCAGCTCTCTTCAGGGTTTAAACACTGAAGCTTTCTTT.

This clone turned up a few times. The chain combines TRBV18 with TRBJ1-1; a weak D match, TRBD1 (6 bases). CDR3 length: 13 amino acids. Between the trimmed V and J ends, which lost 3 bases and 5 bases, there was a span of 10 bases. CDR1 is KGHSH, CDR2 LQKENI, per germline. The CDR3 spells CASSPDQGTEAFF. CDR3 DNA: TGTGCCAGCTCACCCGATCAGGGGACTGAAGCTTTCTTT.

This clone was seen a handful of times. The rearrangement links TRBV7-8 to TRBJ1-2; 7 nucleotides align to TRBD1. From germline, CDR1 is SGHVS and CDR2 FQNEAQ. The V segment lost 5 bases and the J segment 2 bases; nucleotides outside the gene matches: 2. There are 13 residues in the CDR3. CDR3 sequence reads: CASSPGQNYGYTF. The CDR3 region has the DNA TGTGCCAGCAGCCCGGGACAGAACTATGGCTACACCTTC.

This clone has only a few counts. The gene calls are TRBV19 and TRBJ1-6, with D perhaps TRBD1 (6 bases). The CDR3 runs 14 residues. Germline CDR1 LNHDA, CDR2 SQIVND (reference sequence). Trimming cost V 4 bases and J 5 bases, with 9 bases left between them. CDR3 nucleotide sequence: TGTGCCAGTAGTACCGGGACACATAATTCACCCCTCCACTTT. Its translation is CASSTGTHNSPLHF.

This clone was seen only a few times. The chain carries TRBV4-3 and TRBJ1-6; D is ambiguous. Germline V gives CDR1 LGHNA, CDR2 YSLEER. CDR3 length: 13 amino acids. V was shortened by 1 base and J by 7 bases, with 5 bases between the two germline ends. In DNA form, the CDR3 reads TGCGCCAGCAGCCAAGTCAGAAATTCACCCCTCCACTTT. It codes for CASSQVRNSPLHF.

CDR3 nucleotide sequence: TGTGCCAGCAGTGAAAGGGGGAACACTGAAGCTTTCTTT. It codes for CASSERGNTEAFF. This chain links TRBV6-4 with TRBJ1-1; a possible D gene is TRBD1 (5 bases). The CDR3 runs 13 residues. Per the germline V gene, CDR1 is MRHNA and CDR2 is SNTAGT. V shed 3 bases and J shed 1 base, with 6 bases lying between them.

This clone showed up just a few times. The genes are TRBV30 and TRBJ2-7, with 13 positions matching TRBD2. V was clipped by 0 bases and J by 1 base; unmatched bases: 0. The CDR3 spans 15 residues. CDR1 is GTSNPN, CDR2 SVGIG, per germline (reference sequence). CDR3 bases: TGTGCCTGGAGTGTACTAGCGGGAGGGTCCTACGAGCAGTACTTC. Translating it yields CAWSVLAGGSYEQYF.

Only a few counts were recorded for this clone. The chain couples TRBV6-5 to TRBJ1-6; 8 bases are a match to TRBD1. V was pared by 8 bases and J by 5 bases, with 2 bases of the junction left unmatched. CDR3 length equals 13 residues. Germline CDR1 and CDR2: MNHEY and SVGAGI. As DNA, the CDR3 is TGTGCCAGCCGGGACAGGCATAATTCACCCCTCCACTTT. Amino acids: CASRDRHNSPLHF.

This sequence joins TRBV6-5 and TRBJ1-5; D perhaps matches TRBD1 (5 bases). Trimming removed 6 bases at V and 4 bases at J, with 16 bases between. Germline CDR1 is MNHEY and CDR2 is SVGAGI. The CDR3 has 15 residues. CDR3 DNA: TGTGCCAGCAGCCTGATCGGGGGGATGAATCAGCCCCAGCATTTT. Protein product: CASSLIGGMNQPQHF.

This clone has only a few counts. The chain links TRBV10-3 to TRBJ2-2; the D gene is possibly TRBD1 (5 bases). The CDR3 consists of 17 residues. The V gene lost 2 bases and the J gene lost 1 base, with 14 bases spanning the gap. CDR1 and CDR2 from the germline V gene are ENHRY and SYGVKD. This chain's CDR3 is CAISEGAGIGNTGELFF. The CDR3 DNA reads as TGTGCCATCAGTGAGGGAGCAGGGATTGGGAACACCGGGGAGCTGTTTTTT.

A few counts support this clone. The rearrangement joins TRBV28 to TRBJ2-7; D unresolved. Trimming removed 5 bases at V and 2 bases at J, with 13 bases between. The germline CDR1 and CDR2 sequences are MDHEN and SYDVKM. The CDR3 totals 14 residues. The CDR3 nucleotides read TGTGCCAGCAGTCCTTTCTTTAGAACCTACGAGCAGTACTTC. It encodes CASSPFFRTYEQYF. The full variable domain, rest sourced from reference TRBV28 and TRBJ2-7, is DVKVTQSSRYLVKRTGEKVFLECVQDMDHENMFWYRQDPGLGLRLIYFSYDVKMKEKGDIPEGYSVSREKKERFSLILESASTNQTSMYLCASSPFFRTYEQYFGPGTRLTVT.

This chain connects TRBV4-3 to TRBJ1-1; unclear D gene. The V gene lost 0 bases and the J gene lost 6 bases, with 8 bases spanning the gap. The CDR3 has 13 amino acids. Germline V CDR1 and CDR2: LGHNA, YSLEER. CDR3: CASSQDRAAEAFF. CDR3 DNA sequence: TGCGCCAGCAGCCAAGATCGCGCGGCTGAAGCTTTCTTT.

The chain has TRBV4-2 and TRBJ1-3; D is undetermined. The CDR3 has 16 amino acids. Germline V gives CDR1 LGHNA, CDR2 YNFKEQ. Trimming took off 0 bases at V and 3 bases at J, with 12 bases between the two ends. CDR3 region: CASSQDFHSLGNTIYF. CDR3 nucleotide sequence: TGTGCCAGCAGCCAAGATTTCCACAGCCTTGGAAACACCATATATTTT.

The chain has TRBV30 and TRBJ2-1; possible D gene TRBD2, 5 bases. The CDR3 is 13 amino acids. CDR1 is GTSNPN and CDR2 is SVGIG in the germline V gene (reference sequence). Trimming removed 2 bases at V and 4 bases at J, with 9 bases between. The CDR3 loop is CAWSWRAYNEQFF. In nucleotides, the CDR3 is TGTGCCTGGAGTTGGCGGGCTTACAATGAGCAGTTCTTC. Combining the CDR3 with reference TRBV30 and TRBJ2-1 gives the whole variable domain SQTIHQWPATLVQPVGSPLSLECTVEGTSNPNLYWYRQAAGRGLQLLFYSVGIGQISSEVPQNLSASRPQDRQFILSSKKLLLSDSGFYLCAWSWRAYNEQFFGPGTRLTVL.

The gene calls are TRBV7-2 and TRBJ2-7; TRBD2 matches at 12 bases. Germline V CDR1 and CDR2: SGHTA, FQGNSA. The junction had 9 bases not matched to a gene; V was cut back by 3 bases and J by 0 bases. The CDR3 sequence is 18 residues long. The CDR3 protein is CASSFTSGGFTYSYEQYF. The CDR3 bases are TGTGCCAGCAGCTTTACTAGCGGGGGGTTTACCTACTCCTACGAGCAGTACTTC.

The chain recombines TRBV27 with TRBJ2-1; 14 bases match TRBD2. The V gene end was trimmed by 3 bases and the J gene end by 6 bases; junction bases not matched to a gene: 4. The CDR3 is 16 residues long. Germline CDR1 MNHEY, CDR2 SMNVEV (reference sequence). Here the CDR3 DNA reads TGTGCCAGCAGTTTGGGACTAGCGGGGGTGAGCAATGAGCAGTTCTTC. Translation: CASSLGLAGVSNEQFF.